This T cell receptor (beta chain) came from a study of blood T cells in healthy people across ages. Findings and limits, study-wide: Donor CMV infection status was unknown, possibly confounding age-related changes in expanded clonotypes.

A J-beta primer mix and a sample-barcoded 5' primer were used in a second PCR of about 7 to 11 cycles. Each cDNA was tagged by a template-switch adaptor containing 12 random nucleotides. TCRdb processed the 5' RACE reads anew with MiXCR; each CDR3 protein has one entry. The data show more than 800,000 distinct CDR3 sequences, with around 45% seen just once and under 20% held by the top ten. This clonotype was counted between two and nine times. Its specificity is unknown. Trimming took 6 bases from V and 8 from J, leaving 16 bases between them. The CDR3 is 14 amino acids. Germline V gives CDR1 ENHRY, CDR2 SYGVKD.

Input material: blood. The chain has TRBV10-3 and TRBJ1-4; D gene ambiguous. The TCR was taken from a woman aged 60-75 years in good health. The CDR3 region is CAISNGSVGEKLFF. CDR3 coding DNA: TGTGCCATCAGCAACGGTAGCGTGGGCGAAAAACTGTTTTTT.